This TCR beta chain was found in a study of shared clonotypes between healthy human individuals. Findings and limits, study-wide: Large depth notwithstanding, sorted-subset sequencing proved incomplete by rarefaction.

The V gene's germline CDR1 is MGHRA and CDR2 YSYEKL. The CDR3 sequence is 15 residues long. V was pared by 3 bases and J by 8 bases, with 9 bases of the junction left unmatched. A remark on this clone: Antigen unknown.

Each PCR replicate from the sorted subsets contained about 200 ng DNA, which is about 30,000 T cell genomes. TCRdb keeps only in-frame clones here, not all; method: immunoSEQ multiplex PCR. The repertoire holds hundreds of thousands of clones, about 95% seen once, with around 0.12% in the top ten. In the naive CD8 group, cells lacked CD45RO and were positively selected for CCR7, so terminally differentiated effector memory CD45RA+ cells were left out. Material: naive CD8+ T cells sorted from blood. V gene TRBV4-1 combines with J gene TRBJ2-2, with TRBD1 identical over 7 bases. The source is a woman aged 25 to 39 in good health. In nucleotides, the CDR3 is TGCGCCAGCAGCCATCCCAAGACAGGGAAAGGGGAGCTGTTTTTT. Translation: CASSHPKTGKGELFF.